The 13 T cell receptor beta chains below were found in one sample sequenced in a study of blood T cell repertoires in COVID-19. Clones were sequenced by immunoSEQ multiplex PCR, and TCRdb holds only the in-frame ones, with some missing. The table lists roughly 140,000 clones, around 84% of them singletons. Sequencing was carried out using peripheral blood. These receptors were collected from a woman between 55 and 75 years old with COVID-19, enrolled during active disease.

The chain uses TRBV19 and TRBJ1-1, with D possibly matching TRBD1 (6 bases). V was cut by 3 bases and J by 7 bases, with 18 bases left in between. CDR3 length equals 15 residues. Per the germline V gene, CDR1 is LNHDA and CDR2 is SQIVND (reference sequence). CDR3 region: CASSIKGTTFGEAFF. The CDR3 DNA is TGTGCCAGTAGTATTAAGGGGACAACTTTCGGTGAAGCTTTCTTT.

In this sample, this clone turned up a few times. The J gene is TRBJ1-2, the V gene TRBV29-1; D is unclear. Looked up from germline, CDR1 is SQVTM and CDR2 is ANQGSEA. V gave up 6 bases and J gave up 6 bases, with 14 bases separating them. CDR3 size: 12 residues. In DNA, the CDR3 is TGCAGCGTCTGGAGGGTAAATCATGGCTACACCTTC. It translates to CSVWRVNHGYTF.

V gene TRBV13 combines with J gene TRBJ2-3; 7 bases line up with TRBD1. Trimming cost V 5 bases and J 0 bases; bases outside gene matches: 17. CDR1 and CDR2 from the germline V gene are PRHDT and FYEKMQ (reference sequence). The CDR3 has 19 amino acids. The CDR3 DNA is TGTGCCAGCAGCGCTTCCGGTACAGGGGATTACTCTAGCACAGATACGCAGTATTTT. Residues: CASSASGTGDYSSTDTQYF.

The chain has TRBV11-2 and TRBJ1-2; 9 positions agree with TRBD1. J gave up 6 bases and V 5 bases, and 7 bases lay outside the gene matches. Germline V gives CDR1 SGHAT, CDR2 FQNNGV. The CDR3 length is 14 residues. In nucleotides, the CDR3 is TGTGCCAGCAGCGGCGGGACAGGGTGGGATGGCTACACCTTC. Amino acids: CASSGGTGWDGYTF.

The CDR3 reads CASNQQGLSTDTQYF. The CDR3 DNA sequence: TGTGCCAGCAATCAACAGGGGTTGAGCACAGATACGCAGTATTTT. The rearrangement joins TRBV2 to TRBJ2-3, with TRBD1 identical over 7 bases. Per germline, CDR1 SNHLY and CDR2 FYNNEI. The CDR3 is 15 amino acids. Trimming at V came to 7 bases and at J to 0 bases, leaving 7 bases not matched to a gene.

The gene calls are TRBV28 and TRBJ2-1, with 7 bases aligning to TRBD2. CDR3 length: 15 amino acids. Trimming cost V 3 bases and J 7 bases; bases outside gene matches: 9. The germline V gene encodes CDR1 MDHEN and CDR2 SYDVKM. The CDR3 sequence is CASSLGGLGGNEQFF. CDR3 nucleotide sequence: TGTGCCAGCAGTTTGGGAGGGCTTGGGGGAAATGAGCAGTTCTTC. The whole variable domain, remainder taken from reference TRBV28 and TRBJ2-1, is DVKVTQSSRYLVKRTGEKVFLECVQDMDHENMFWYRQDPGLGLRLIYFSYDVKMKEKGDIPEGYSVSREKKERFSLILESASTNQTSMYLCASSLGGLGGNEQFFGPGTRLTVL.

The chain uses TRBV3-1 (or the pseudogene TRBV3-2) and TRBJ2-5; 9 bases map to TRBD1. CDR1 is LGHDT and CDR2 is YNNKEL in the germline V gene (reference sequence). The CDR3 consists of 16 residues. J was trimmed by 3 bases and V by 0 bases; bases with no gene match: 5. The CDR3 sequence: CASSQDTGGRKETQYF. The CDR3 coding sequence is TGTGCCAGCAGCCAAGATACAGGGGGCCGTAAAGAGACCCAGTACTTC.

The V call is TRBV6-5, the J call TRBJ2-7, with 9 bases fitting TRBD1. This CDR3 spans 13 amino acids. Trimming cost V 6 bases and J 5 bases; bases outside gene matches: 5. The germline gives CDR1 MNHEY, CDR2 SVGAGI. The DNA for the CDR3 is TGTGCCAGCAGCCCCCGGACAGGGGACGAGCAGTACTTC. Translating gives CASSPRTGDEQYF.

Only a few counts were recorded for this clone. The rearrangement links TRBV2 to TRBJ1-6; tentatively, D is TRBD1 (6 bases). The V and J ends lost 1 base and 5 bases respectively, with 9 bases between them. CDR3 size: 15 residues. Germline CDR1 is SNHLY and CDR2 is FYNNEI. As DNA, the CDR3 is TGTGCCAGCAGTGAAGATCAGGGGAATAATTCACCCCTCCACTTT. Its translation: CASSEDQGNNSPLHF.

This rearrangement joins TRBV18 to TRBJ1-5; TRBD1 matches 7 bases. In germline, CDR1 is KGHSH, CDR2 LQKENI. The CDR3 has 15 amino acids. J was trimmed by 3 bases and V by 2 bases; bases with no gene match: 4. The CDR3 nucleotides read TGTGCCAGCTCACCAGGCAGGGGGAACAATCAGCCCCAGCATTTT. Translating it yields CASSPGRGNNQPQHF.

This sequence joins TRBV7-2 and TRBJ1-4; possibly TRBD1 for D (5 bases). The CDR3 extends over 13 amino acids. The V gene's germline CDR1 is SGHTA and CDR2 FQGNSA. Trimming pared 5 bases from V and 8 bases from J, leaving 12 bases between. CDR3 residues: CASSRRVWEKLFF. The CDR3 nucleotides read TGTGCCAGCAGCCGCAGGGTATGGGAAAAACTGTTTTTT.

The chain recombines TRBV18 with TRBJ1-2; the D is unclear. The CDR3 is 14 amino acids. Germline V lookup: CDR1 KGHSH, CDR2 LQKENI. Trimming cost V 3 bases and J 4 bases, with 12 bases left between them. The CDR3 sequence is CASSPTVYSYGYTF. DNA of the CDR3: TGTGCCAGCTCACCTACAGTCTATTCCTATGGCTACACCTTC.

The chain has TRBV7-8 and TRBJ1-5, with D tentatively TRBD1 (5 bases). Germline V gene data show CDR1 as SGHVS and CDR2 as FQNEAQ. V was shortened by 7 bases and J by 7 bases, with 14 bases between the two germline ends. This CDR3 spans 13 amino acids. The CDR3 bases are TGTGCCAGCAACCTGGGGGGAAACCAGCCCCAGCATTTT. Amino acid sequence: CASNLGGNQPQHF.